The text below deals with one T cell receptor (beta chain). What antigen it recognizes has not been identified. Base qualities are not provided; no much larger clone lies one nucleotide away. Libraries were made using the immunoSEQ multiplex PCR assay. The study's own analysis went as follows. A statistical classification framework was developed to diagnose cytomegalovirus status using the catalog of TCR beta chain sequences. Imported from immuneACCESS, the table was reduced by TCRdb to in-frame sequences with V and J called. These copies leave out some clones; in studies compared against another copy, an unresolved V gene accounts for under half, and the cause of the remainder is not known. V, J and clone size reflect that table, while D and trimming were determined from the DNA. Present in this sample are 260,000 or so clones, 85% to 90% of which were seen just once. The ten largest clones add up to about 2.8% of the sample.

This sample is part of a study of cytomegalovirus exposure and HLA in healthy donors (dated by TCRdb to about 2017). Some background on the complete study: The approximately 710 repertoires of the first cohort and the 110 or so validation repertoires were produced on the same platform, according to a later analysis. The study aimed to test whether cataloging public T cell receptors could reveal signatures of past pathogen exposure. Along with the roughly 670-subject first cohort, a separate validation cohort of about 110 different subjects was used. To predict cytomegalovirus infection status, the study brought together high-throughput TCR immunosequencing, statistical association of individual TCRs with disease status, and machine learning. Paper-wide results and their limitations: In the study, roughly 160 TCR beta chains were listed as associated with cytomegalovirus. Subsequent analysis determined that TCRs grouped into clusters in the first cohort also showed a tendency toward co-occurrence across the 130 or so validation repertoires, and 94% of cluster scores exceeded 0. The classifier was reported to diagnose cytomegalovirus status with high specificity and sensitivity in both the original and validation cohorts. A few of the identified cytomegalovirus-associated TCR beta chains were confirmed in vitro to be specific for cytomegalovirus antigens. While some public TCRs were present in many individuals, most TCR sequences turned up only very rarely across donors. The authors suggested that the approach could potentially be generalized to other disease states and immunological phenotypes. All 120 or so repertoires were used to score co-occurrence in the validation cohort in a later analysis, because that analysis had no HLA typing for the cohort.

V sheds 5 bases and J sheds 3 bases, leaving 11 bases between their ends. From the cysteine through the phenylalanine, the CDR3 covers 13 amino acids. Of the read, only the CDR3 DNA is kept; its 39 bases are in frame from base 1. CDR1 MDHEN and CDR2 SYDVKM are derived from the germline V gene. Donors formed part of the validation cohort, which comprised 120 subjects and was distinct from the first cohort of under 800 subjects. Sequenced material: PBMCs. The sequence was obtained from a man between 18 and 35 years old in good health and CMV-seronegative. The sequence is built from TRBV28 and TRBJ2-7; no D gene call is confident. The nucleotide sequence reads TGTGCCAGCAGTGCCTACAGATTCTACGAGCAGTACTTC. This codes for CASSAYRFYEQYF.